Below are 26 T cell receptor beta chains sequenced from a single sample in a study of cytomegalovirus exposure and HLA in healthy donors (dated by TCRdb to 2015 to 2018). The library was prepared using the immunoSEQ multiplex PCR assay. For the multiplex PCR, a mixture combining 60 forward primers for TCR Vbeta segments and 13 reverse primers for TCR Jbeta segments was used. Drawn from immuneACCESS, this table holds only the in-frame rearrangements with V and J called that TCRdb kept. Clones are partly lost; checked studies trace under half to an unresolved V gene and leave the rest unexplained. The sample's records list about 41,000 clones. The ten largest clones add up to 6.2% of the sample. The sample comprised PBMCs. The source of these receptors is a man aged 25-45 years in good health and CMV-seronegative.

The gene calls are TRBV7-9 and TRBJ2-7; D is perhaps TRBD2 (6 bases). The CDR3 sequence is 18 residues long. The V gene lost 5 bases and the J gene lost 2 bases, with 25 bases spanning the gap. CDR1 is SEHNR, CDR2 FQNEAQ, per germline (reference sequence). The CDR3 DNA reads as TGTGCCAGCAGCCAAAGGGCCCGATCTAGCGTCGCACCCTACGAGCAGTACTTC. It codes for CASSQRARSSVAPYEQYF.

This sequence joins TRBV5-1 and TRBJ2-7; TRBD1 agrees at 8 bases. There are 14 residues in the CDR3. V lost 2 bases, J lost 4 bases, and 5 bases stayed unmatched. CDR1 and CDR2 (germline): SGHRS, YFSETQ. This CDR3 is CASSFGTGAYEQYF. The CDR3 DNA reads as TGCGCCAGCAGCTTCGGGACAGGCGCATACGAGCAGTACTTC.

The chain employs TRBV19 and TRBJ1-1; 9 nucleotides line up with TRBD1. Germline V gene lookup returns CDR1 LNHDA and CDR2 SQIVND (reference sequence). The CDR3 runs 14 residues. Germline trimming cut 6 bases from V and 5 bases from J; bases unmatched to any gene: 7. The CDR3 region is CASRETGGGTEAFF. CDR3 nucleotide sequence: TGTGCCAGTAGAGAGACAGGGGGAGGGACTGAAGCTTTCTTT.

J is TRBJ1-4 and V is TRBV27; D is undetermined. Trimming removed 6 bases from V and 0 bases from J, with 8 bases in between. Germline V lookup: CDR1 MNHEY, CDR2 SMNVEV (reference sequence). The CDR3 sequence is 14 residues long. Here the CDR3 DNA reads TGTGCCAGCAGCGATTTAGCAACTAATGAAAAACTGTTTTTT. It specifies CASSDLATNEKLFF.

The chain joins TRBV2 to TRBJ1-2, with 8 nucleotides matching TRBD1. The V segment lost 6 bases and the J segment 3 bases; nucleotides outside the gene matches: 6. CDR3 size: 14 residues. Germline CDR1 SNHLY, CDR2 FYNNEI. In nucleotides, the CDR3 is TGTGCCAGCAGCAAAGACAGGGGAGACTATGGCTACACCTTC. Amino acids: CASSKDRGDYGYTF. The full variable domain, in which reference TRBV2 and TRBJ1-2 provide the parts outside the CDR3, is EPEVTQTPSHQVTQMGQEVILRCVPISNHLYFYWYRQILGQKVEFLVSFYNNEISEKSEIFDDQFSVERPDGSNFTLKIRSTKLEDSAMYFCASSKDRGDYGYTFGSGTRLTVV.

J is TRBJ1-2 and V is TRBV30, with TRBD1 identical over 8 bases. The length of the CDR3 is 14 residues. From germline, CDR1 is GTSNPN and CDR2 SVGIG (reference sequence). The junction had 7 bases not matched to a gene; V was cut back by 4 bases and J by 3 bases. CDR3 nucleotides: TGTGCCTGGACCCCGCCGGGACAGGACTATGGCTACACCTTC. It codes for CAWTPPGQDYGYTF.

This CDR3 reads CASSLYGQGWEQYF. For the CDR3, the DNA is TGTGCCAGCAGCTTATATGGACAGGGTTGGGAGCAGTACTTC. The chain recombines TRBV5-4 with TRBJ2-7, with 8 bases fitting TRBD1. This CDR3 contains 14 residues. Germline V gives CDR1 SGHNT, CDR2 YYREEE (reference sequence). J was trimmed by 7 bases and V by 2 bases; bases with no gene match: 8.

The chain uses TRBV7-9 and TRBJ1-2; 8 nucleotides match TRBD1. The germline V gene has CDR1 SEHNR and CDR2 FQNEAQ (reference sequence). The CDR3 sequence is 13 residues long. The V segment lost 5 bases and the J segment 4 bases; nucleotides outside the gene matches: 3. The CDR3: CASSPDRGYGYTF. CDR3 in DNA: TGTGCCAGCAGCCCCGACAGGGGCTATGGCTACACCTTC.

The chain joins TRBV7-2 to TRBJ2-1; D may be TRBD2 (7 bases). Trimming stripped 5 bases from V and 4 bases from J, with 12 bases between. CDR1 and CDR2 (germline): SGHTA, FQGNSA. The CDR3 totals 14 residues. The CDR3 region is CASSKGGIYNEQFF. CDR3 in DNA: TGTGCCAGCAGCAAGGGGGGGATTTACAATGAGCAGTTCTTC.

Remarks on this clone: One end of the junction is discordant with germline, which a read error may explain. This chain connects TRBV6-5 to TRBJ1-1; 10 nucleotides align to TRBD1. The germline gives CDR1 MNHEY, CDR2 SVGAGI. This CDR3 comprises 14 residues. CDR3 amino acids: CASSQGQGNTEDFF. The CDR3 DNA reads TGTGCCAGCAGCCAGGGACAGGGGAACACTGAAGATTTCTTT.

The chain carries TRBV29-1 and TRBJ2-1, with 9 bases lining up with TRBD1. V gave up 8 bases and J gave up 6 bases; unmatched junction bases: 17. The germline V gene encodes CDR1 SQVTM and CDR2 ANQGSEA. The CDR3 spans 16 residues. As DNA, the CDR3 is TGCAGCTTAGGCTCACCGGGACAGGGTAGGATCAATGAGCAGTTCTTC. Its protein product is CSLGSPGQGRINEQFF.

This chain connects TRBV20-1 to TRBJ2-3; D ambiguous. V was shortened by 3 bases and J by 6 bases, with 7 bases between the two germline ends. CDR1 is DFQATT, CDR2 SNEGSKA, per germline (reference sequence). The CDR3 loop spans 11 amino acids. The CDR3 reads CSASSRDTQYF. DNA for the CDR3: TGCAGTGCTAGTTCCCGGGATACGCAGTATTTT.

The chain recombines TRBV29-1 with TRBJ2-3, with 7 nucleotides matching TRBD1. With 6 bases clipped from V and 7 bases from J, the junction kept 10 bases outside the gene matches. CDR3 length: 13 amino acids. Germline assignment: CDR1 SQVTM and CDR2 ANQGSEA. The CDR3 DNA reads as TGCAGCGTGTCAACAGGGGTGGGAAATACGCAGTATTTT. As protein: CSVSTGVGNTQYF.

The gene calls are TRBV5-1 and TRBJ2-5; 7 bases line up with TRBD2. The DNA end is more similar to TRBJ2-7, so the J call may be wrong. Germline V gives CDR1 SGHRS, CDR2 YFSETQ. The length of the CDR3 is 15 residues. The DNA for the CDR3 is TGCGCCAGCAGAATAGCTCTCCAGCGGGGCTACGAGCAGTACTTC. Translated, it gives CASRIALQRGYEQYF.

As concerns this clone: Other DNA sequences in the same sample also yield this CDR3. The chain combines TRBV27 with TRBJ2-7; TRBD2 agrees at 10 bases. CDR3 size: 15 residues. The J segment lost 4 bases and the V segment lost 2 bases, leaving 5 bases of the junction unmatched. Germline assignment: CDR1 MNHEY and CDR2 SMNVEV (reference sequence). In nucleotides, the CDR3 is TGTGCCAGCAGTTTAAGGCCTAGCGGGAGTTACGAGCAGTACTTC. Translation: CASSLRPSGSYEQYF.

V usage is TRBV6-6 and J usage is TRBJ2-7, with a tentative D call TRBD1 (6 bases). Germline CDR1 MNHNY, CDR2 SVGAGI (reference sequence). V lost 6 bases and J lost 2, with 11 bases in between. The length of the CDR3 is 13 residues. The CDR3 spells CASSLDRAYEQYF. The CDR3 DNA reads TGTGCCAGCAGCCTGGACAGAGCCTACGAGCAGTACTTC.

J is TRBJ2-2 and V is TRBV6-1, with 8 bases aligning to TRBD2. The CDR3 contains 15 residues. Germline CDR1 and CDR2: MNHNS and SASEGT. V lost 5 bases, J lost 7 bases, and 9 bases stayed unmatched. The CDR3 spells CASSKGLVVLGELFF. The CDR3 bases are TGTGCCAGCAGTAAGGGACTAGTGGTCCTCGGGGAGCTGTTTTTT.

The rearrangement joins TRBV20-1 to TRBJ2-7, with 7 bases aligning to TRBD1. V gave up 5 bases and J gave up 7 bases; unmatched junction bases: 5. Germline CDR1 and CDR2: DFQATT and SNEGSKA (reference sequence). This CDR3 is built from 11 residues. CDR3 DNA: TGCAGTGCTTACAGGGGCCAAGAGCAGTACTTC. Its protein is CSAYRGQEQYF.

V is TRBV25-1 and J is TRBJ2-3, with no clear D. This CDR3 contains 14 residues. Germline V CDR1 and CDR2: MGHDK, SYGVNS. The ends were cut back, 1 base at V and 1 base at J, with 6 bases in the middle. DNA of the CDR3: TGTGCCAGCAGTGAATTCCTCCGCACAGATACGCAGTATTTT. This encodes CASSEFLRTDTQYF.

This chain uses TRBV5-4 with TRBJ2-5; a weak D match, TRBD2 (6 bases). V lost 0 bases, J lost 5 bases, and 11 bases lay in between. The length of the CDR3 is 14 residues. From germline, CDR1 is SGHNT and CDR2 YYREEE (reference sequence). DNA of the CDR3: TGTGCCAGCAGCTTGGCTCTAGGAGGGGAGACCCAGTACTTC. As protein: CASSLALGGETQYF.

The V gene is TRBV5-1, the J gene TRBJ1-1; weak D call: TRBD1 (5 bases). V lost 2 bases and J 8 bases, leaving 13 bases between the germline ends. The CDR3 has 13 residues. CDR1 is SGHRS, CDR2 YFSETQ, per germline. The CDR3: CASSFGDRQEAFF. The CDR3, as DNA: TGCGCCAGCAGCTTCGGTGACAGACAAGAAGCTTTCTTT.

The genes are TRBV30 and TRBJ1-1, with D uncertain. The germline CDR1 and CDR2 sequences are GTSNPN and SVGIG (reference sequence). The CDR3 consists of 14 residues. Deletions cut 6 bases from V and 1 base from J, with 15 bases between. DNA of the CDR3: TGTGCCTGTGCCCTTCTACTGCCGAACACTGAAGCTTTCTTT. Protein product: CACALLLPNTEAFF.

The chain uses TRBV7-2 and TRBJ1-4, with TRBD1 identical over 8 bases. Germline-derived CDR1 and CDR2 are SGHTA and FQGNSA. V lost 5 bases to trimming and J lost 8 bases; unmatched junction nucleotides: 10. The CDR3 runs 15 residues. The CDR3 sequence is CASSGGQGFGEKLFF. Written as DNA, the CDR3 is TGTGCCAGCAGCGGCGGACAGGGCTTTGGGGAAAAACTGTTTTTT. The full variable domain, its missing parts supplied by reference TRBV7-2 and TRBJ1-4, is GAGVSQSPSNKVTEKGKDVELRCDPISGHTALYWYRQSLGQGLEFLIYFQGNSAPDKSGLPSDRFSAERTGGSVSTLTIQRTQQEDSAVYLCASSGGQGFGEKLFFGSGTQLSVL.

The genes are TRBV14 and TRBJ1-2; a possible D gene is TRBD1 (6 bases). Germline CDR1 reads SGHDN; CDR2 reads FVKESK. With 0 bases removed from V and 4 bases from J, the gap between germline ends came to 6 bases. This CDR3 is built from 13 residues. The CDR3 here is CASSQDRGYGYTF. The DNA for the CDR3 is TGTGCCAGCAGCCAAGACAGGGGCTATGGCTACACCTTC.

The gene calls are TRBV4-1 and TRBJ2-7, with D perhaps TRBD1 (6 bases). The CDR3 contains 13 residues. With 6 bases removed from V and 7 bases from J, the gap between germline ends came to 16 bases. The germline V gene has CDR1 MGHRA and CDR2 YSYEKL. CDR3 loop: CASSDTGRGEQYF. CDR3 nucleotide sequence: TGCGCCAGCAGTGACACAGGGCGAGGTGAGCAGTACTTC.

The V and J genes are TRBV9 and TRBJ1-5; no clear D. The CDR3 consists of 15 residues. Germline values: CDR1 SGDLS, CDR2 YYNGEE. V lost 0 bases and J 5 bases, leaving 12 bases between the germline ends. CDR3 region: CASSVEGGLYQPQHF. The CDR3 nucleotides are TGTGCCAGCAGCGTAGAGGGTGGACTATATCAGCCCCAGCATTTT.